The TCR beta chain under discussion was sequenced for a study of blood T cells in healthy people across ages. Healthy Caucasian individuals from Russia aged roughly 6 to 90 served as donors. This clonotype came up a few times. The authors ran a second PCR of about 6 to 11 cycles using a sample-barcoded 5' primer and a J-beta primer mix. A single record per CDR3 protein comes from TCRdb applying MiXCR to the 5' RACE reads. The sample holds about 1 million distinct CDR3 sequences; approximately 26% are singletons and the top ten take 0.75%. The V gene's germline CDR1 is SGHAT and CDR2 FQNNGV. This CDR3 spans 12 amino acids. V dropped 4 bases and J dropped 8 bases, with 9 bases sitting between them. This sample was shared with a second study, whose subject was T cells of mothers and their children.

The TCR sequence derives from a girl aged 2 to 10 in good health. Sequencing was carried out using blood. This chain uses TRBV11-2 with TRBJ2-1; D gene uncertain. The DNA of the CDR3 is TGTGCCAGCAGCTACGAGGTGGATGAGCAGTTCTTC. This translates into CASSYEVDEQFF.